Below are 24 T cell receptor beta chains sequenced from a single sample in a study of beta chain features in type 1 diabetes. Reverse transcribing all isolated RNA meant expressed TCRB transcripts were sequenced. Libraries were prepared by immunoSEQ multiplex PCR; TCRdb keeps only in-frame clonotypes and omits some of them. There are under 450,000 clones in the sample; approximately 15% occur only once, and around 0.039% lies in the top ten. Sequenced: naive CD4+ T cells from blood. These receptor sequences come from a man younger than 45 in good health.

The chain joins TRBV15 to TRBJ2-1; 9 nucleotides align to TRBD2. V was clipped by 0 bases and J by 1 base; unmatched bases: 16. This CDR3 has 21 residues. Germline V gives CDR1 LNHNV, CDR2 YYDKDF (reference sequence). CDR3 coding DNA: TGTGCCACCAGCAGAGATACCCCTTGGGGGCGGGAGGGCCAATCCTACAATGAGCAGTTCTTC. This gives the protein CATSRDTPWGREGQSYNEQFF. The complete variable domain, with remaining parts taken from reference TRBV15 and TRBJ2-1, reads DAMVIQNPRYQVTQFGKPVTLSCSQTLNHNVMYWYQQKSSQAPKLLFHYYDKDFNNEADTPDNFQSRRPNTSFCFLDIRSPGLGDTAMYLCATSRDTPWGREGQSYNEQFFGPGTRLTVL.

The chain joins TRBV5-1 to TRBJ2-1; TRBD1 matches at 7 bases. The CDR3 length is 15 residues. V dropped 0 bases and J dropped 8; count of bases not matched to a gene: 8. Per the germline V gene, CDR1 is SGHRS and CDR2 is YFSETQ. For the CDR3, the DNA is TGCGCCAGCAGCTTGGGTACCTACCAGGGGGATGAGCAGTTCTTC. This encodes CASSLGTYQGDEQFF.

The rearrangement uses TRBV7-9 and TRBJ2-1; D is ambiguous. Trimming took 0 bases from V and 10 from J, leaving 7 bases between them. Germline V gives CDR1 SEHNR, CDR2 FQNEAQ (reference sequence). The CDR3 loop spans 12 amino acids. CDR3 sequence: CASSLAPFEQFF. DNA for the CDR3: TGTGCCAGCAGCTTAGCTCCCTTCGAGCAGTTCTTC.

This clone was picked up a small number of times. The chain links TRBV18 to TRBJ2-1; D not resolved. The CDR3 totals 15 residues. Germline values: CDR1 KGHSH, CDR2 LQKENI. Trimming removed 1 base at V and 8 bases at J, with 15 bases between. CDR3 coding DNA: TGTGCCAGCTCACCACGGAATGGGCTAGTTGATGAGCAGTTCTTC. Protein: CASSPRNGLVDEQFF. The entire variable domain, with the rest obtained from reference TRBV18 and TRBJ2-1, is as follows: NAGVMQNPRHLVRRRGQEARLRCSPMKGHSHVYWYRQLPEEGLKFMVYLQKENIIDESGMPKERFSAEFPKEGPSILRIQQVVRGDSAAYFCASSPRNGLVDEQFFGPGTRLTVL.

This clone was detected a few times. The gene calls are TRBV5-4 and TRBJ2-1, with 7 bases lining up with TRBD2. This CDR3 spans 14 amino acids. The J segment lost 6 bases and the V segment lost 4 bases, leaving 7 bases of the junction unmatched. Germline V gene sequence: CDR1 SGHNT, CDR2 YYREEE (reference sequence). Here the CDR3 reads CASSPSGAINEQFF. The DNA of the CDR3 is TGTGCCAGCAGCCCCAGCGGGGCTATCAATGAGCAGTTCTTC.

The chain links TRBV7-6 to TRBJ2-7; tentative D call: TRBD1 (5 bases). The CDR3 length is 14 residues. V was clipped by 2 bases and J by 3 bases, with 11 bases between them. Germline CDR1 reads SGHVS; CDR2 reads FNYEAQ. CDR3 loop: CASSLTDRNYEQYV. CDR3 bases: TGTGCCAGCAGCTTAACTGACAGAAACTACGAGCAGTACGTC.

This clone was seen only a few times. The chain joins TRBV10-3 to TRBJ2-3; tentatively, D is TRBD2 (6 bases). The CDR3 extends over 15 amino acids. The V end was cut by 3 bases, the J end by 2 bases, with 12 bases between. Germline V lookup: CDR1 ENHRY, CDR2 SYGVKD. CDR3 residues: CAISERAGFTDTQYF. CDR3 sequence (DNA): TGTGCCATCAGTGAAAGAGCGGGTTTCACAGATACGCAGTATTTT.

This clone has more than one count but fewer than ten. The rearrangement uses TRBV11-2 and TRBJ2-5, with 9 bases matching TRBD2. CDR1 is SGHAT, CDR2 FQNNGV, per germline. V lost 5 bases and J lost 4; bases outside the gene matches: 8. This CDR3 comprises 15 residues. This CDR3 is CASSPRRGGTETQYF. In DNA, the CDR3 is TGTGCCAGCAGCCCCCGGCGGGGGGGCACAGAGACCCAGTACTTC.

This clone was observed a handful of times. V gene TRBV18 combines with J gene TRBJ2-3; D unclear. This CDR3 is built from 14 residues. Germline lookup yields CDR1 KGHSH and CDR2 LQKENI. The V end was cut by 2 bases, the J end by 8 bases, with 14 bases between. Written as DNA, the CDR3 is TGTGCCAGCTCACCAAATACCGGCGGTGGTACGCAGTATTTT. This codes for CASSPNTGGGTQYF.

This clone turned up a few times. The gene calls are TRBV5-4 and TRBJ2-5, with 7 positions matching TRBD2. Losses at the gene ends were 4 bases for V and 2 bases for J; bases not matched to a gene: 5. The CDR3 covers 14 residues. Germline CDR1 is SGHNT and CDR2 is YYREEE (reference sequence). CDR3 DNA sequence: TGTGCCAGCAGCCCGGGACTACGACAAGAGACCCAGTACTTC. Protein: CASSPGLRQETQYF.

The gene calls are TRBV4-3 and TRBJ2-6; unclear D gene. Germline V gene lookup returns CDR1 LGHNA and CDR2 YSLEER. V lost 1 base, J lost 0 bases, and 13 bases lay in between. The CDR3 length is 18 residues. CDR3 region: CASSQALPADSGANVLTF. The CDR3 DNA reads TGCGCCAGCAGCCAAGCGTTACCGGCGGACTCTGGGGCCAACGTCCTGACTTTC.

The chain employs TRBV19 and TRBJ2-3; D unresolved. This CDR3 is 14 amino acids long. V was cut by 3 bases and J by 2 bases, with 9 bases left in between. CDR1 is LNHDA and CDR2 is SQIVND in the germline V gene (reference sequence). The CDR3 sequence is CASSIGTHTDTQYF. The CDR3 DNA follows: TGTGCCAGTAGTATTGGAACCCACACAGATACGCAGTATTTT.

The genes are TRBV7-2 and TRBJ2-1; 10 nucleotides line up with TRBD2. The CDR3 consists of 15 residues. The germline gives CDR1 SGHTA, CDR2 FQGNSA. Trimming cost V 1 base and J 7 bases; bases outside gene matches: 4. The CDR3 here is CASSLGVAGGNEQFF. DNA for the CDR3: TGTGCCAGCAGCTTAGGGGTAGCGGGAGGAAATGAGCAGTTCTTC.

This chain links TRBV5-4 with TRBJ1-2; D call uncertain. V was pared by 4 bases and J by 2 bases, with 9 bases between. The germline V gene has CDR1 SGHNT and CDR2 YYREEE (reference sequence). CDR3 length equals 13 residues. Here the CDR3 DNA reads TGTGCCAGCAGCCAAACTTGGAACTATGGCTACACCTTC. The encoded protein is CASSQTWNYGYTF.

This clone was counted a few times. The genes are TRBV29-1 and TRBJ1-5; no clear D. The CDR3 consists of 13 residues. Trimming cost V 5 bases and J 4 bases, with 12 bases left between them. Germline CDR1 and CDR2: SQVTM and ANQGSEA. For the CDR3, the DNA is TGCAGCGTTAGGTCCGACCCAAATCAGCCCCAGCATTTT. This sequence encodes CSVRSDPNQPQHF.

The chain has TRBV23-1 and TRBJ2-4; 8 nucleotides match TRBD1. TRBV23-1 is designated an ORF whose function remains uncertain. The CDR3 is made up of 15 amino acids. V gave up 8 bases and J gave up 0 bases; unmatched junction bases: 6. The DNA of the CDR3 is TGCGCCAGCTTAGACAGGGGTATAGCCAAAAACATTCAGTACTTC. This translates into CASLDRGIAKNIQYF.

The chain employs TRBV7-9 and TRBJ2-5, with 7 nucleotides matching TRBD1. The CDR3 runs to 15 residues. Germline V lookup: CDR1 SEHNR, CDR2 FQNEAQ (reference sequence). J gave up 2 bases and V 5 bases, and 8 bases lay outside the gene matches. The CDR3 DNA reads as TGTGCCAGCAGCGAACGATTGGGACAGCAAGAGACCCAGTACTTC. This encodes CASSERLGQQETQYF.

The chain is built from TRBV5-6 and TRBJ2-2; TRBD1 or TRBD2 may be the D gene (6 bases each). CDR1 and CDR2 from the germline V gene are SGHDT and YYEEEE. Between the trimmed V and J ends, which lost 4 bases and 2 bases, there was a span of 15 bases. The length of the CDR3 is 16 residues. DNA for the CDR3: TGTGCCAGCAGCACCCCGGGGGCAGACAACACCGGGGAGCTGTTTTTT. Its translation: CASSTPGADNTGELFF.

In this sample, this clone turned up a few times. The genes are TRBV9 and TRBJ2-1; D gene uncertain. The CDR3 covers 17 residues. V shed 0 bases and J shed 0 bases, with 13 bases lying between them. Germline CDR1 reads SGDLS; CDR2 reads YYNGEE. The DNA for the CDR3 is TGTGCCAGCAGCGTAGGCGGAAGCGCCAGCTCCTACAATGAGCAGTTCTTC. Translating it yields CASSVGGSASSYNEQFF.

The sample holds a few counts of this clone. The gene calls are TRBV30 and TRBJ2-2, with D perhaps TRBD1 or TRBD2 (5 bases each). CDR1 and CDR2 from the germline V gene are GTSNPN and SVGIG (reference sequence). Trimming shortened V by 0 bases and J by 4 bases, and 15 bases separated the two germline ends. This CDR3 is built from 16 residues. The CDR3 bases are TGTGCCTGGAGTGTAGGTTTTCCAGGGAGCACCGGGGAGCTGTTTTTT. Translation: CAWSVGFPGSTGELFF.

The V gene is TRBV4-3, the J gene TRBJ2-3; D is perhaps TRBD2 (5 bases). This CDR3 is 14 amino acids long. V was cut by 0 bases and J by 9 bases, with 13 bases left in between. The V gene's germline CDR1 is LGHNA and CDR2 YSLEER. The CDR3 nucleotides are TGCGCCAGCAGCCAAGATGAAGCGGACTCGACGCAGTATTTT. Translating gives CASSQDEADSTQYF.

The chain uses TRBV9 and TRBJ1-2; TRBD1 might be the D (5 bases). Germline V lookup: CDR1 SGDLS, CDR2 YYNGEE. V was clipped by 3 bases and J by 8 bases, with 17 bases between them. CDR3 length: 14 residues. The CDR3 DNA is TGTGCCAGCAGCGAGACTTGGGGCCGTACGGGCTACACCTTC. Its protein is CASSETWGRTGYTF.

This clone was seen a handful of times. The chain combines TRBV7-2 with TRBJ2-7, with TRBD1 identical over 10 bases. The CDR3 is made up of 17 amino acids. Trimming removed 4 bases from V and 2 bases from J; junction bases left unmatched: 11. Germline-derived CDR1 and CDR2 are SGHTA and FQGNSA. CDR3 protein: CASSSPTGGARPYEQYF. CDR3 in DNA: TGTGCCAGCAGCTCCCCGACAGGGGGCGCTCGCCCCTACGAGCAGTACTTC.

In this sample, this clone turned up a few times. The rearrangement joins TRBV5-1 to TRBJ2-5; D not resolved. With 1 base removed from V and 5 bases from J, the gap between germline ends came to 9 bases. Germline loops: CDR1 SGHRS, CDR2 YFSETQ. This CDR3 has 13 amino acids. The CDR3 DNA sequence: TGCGCCAGCAGCTTGCGATCGTCCGAGACCCAGTACTTC. Translating gives CASSLRSSETQYF. The full variable domain, with the rest looked up from reference TRBV5-1 and TRBJ2-5, is KAGVTQTPRYLIKTRGQQVTLSCSPISGHRSVSWYQQTPGQGLQFLFEYFSETQRNKGNFPGRFSGRQFSNSRSEMNVSTLELGDSALYLCASSLRSSETQYFGPGTRLLVL.